Following are 11 T cell receptor beta chains from one sample sequenced in a study of blood T cell repertoires in COVID-19. Assay used: immunoSEQ multiplex PCR; TCRdb lists only in-frame clones, some missing. Of more than 200,000 clones in the sample, 80% to 90% were seen once. Material: PBMCs or T cells enriched from blood (not recorded which). Source of these receptors: a woman aged 30 to 39 who had been exposed to COVID-19.

The J gene is TRBJ1-2, the V gene TRBV28; 7 bases are shared with TRBD1. V trimming: 8 bases; J trimming: 8 bases; junction bases outside the gene matches: 8. The CDR3 runs to 12 residues. Germline CDR1 reads MDHEN; CDR2 reads SYDVKM. The CDR3 loop is CASVGTVKGYTF. Written as DNA, the CDR3 is TGTGCCAGCGTTGGGACAGTAAAGGGCTACACCTTC.

V usage is TRBV25-1 and J usage is TRBJ2-1; 12 nucleotides match TRBD2. CDR3 length: 16 amino acids. The V gene's germline CDR1 is MGHDK and CDR2 SYGVNS. V was pared by 4 bases and J by 7 bases, with 8 bases of the junction left unmatched. This CDR3 reads CASSASTSGRGNEQFF. In DNA, the CDR3 is TGTGCCAGCAGTGCTTCGACTAGCGGGAGAGGTAATGAGCAGTTCTTC.

The rearrangement links TRBV30 to TRBJ2-1; 16 bases align to TRBD2. The CDR3 consists of 16 residues. Looked up from germline, CDR1 is GTSNPN and CDR2 is SVGIG (reference sequence). Trimming took 4 bases from V and 1 from J; bases not matched to a gene: 1. The CDR3 DNA follows: TGTGCCTGGAAGGGACTAGCGGGAGGGTCCTACAATGAGCAGTTCTTC. Translated, it gives CAWKGLAGGSYNEQFF.

The gene calls are TRBV2 and TRBJ2-5; D perhaps matches TRBD1 (5 bases). Trimming took 3 bases from V and 5 from J, leaving 10 bases between them. CDR3 length: 13 amino acids. From germline, CDR1 is SNHLY and CDR2 FYNNEI. The DNA for the CDR3 is TGTGCCAGCAGTGAGGACATACGGGAGACCCAGTACTTC. It is translated as CASSEDIRETQYF.

The genes are TRBV3-1 (or the pseudogene TRBV3-2) and TRBJ1-2; 7 bases are shared with TRBD1. CDR3 length equals 16 residues. Germline V gene lookup returns CDR1 LGHDT and CDR2 YNNKEL (reference sequence). The J segment lost 5 bases and the V segment lost 1 base, leaving 10 bases of the junction unmatched. The CDR3 DNA reads TGTGCCAGCAGCCAAGTTTCTGGACAGGTGGGGTATGGCTACACCTTC. Translating it yields CASSQVSGQVGYGYTF.

V gene TRBV29-1 combines with J gene TRBJ1-3; 7 nucleotides match TRBD1. The CDR3 totals 12 residues. Germline CDR1 reads SQVTM; CDR2 reads ANQGSEA. The V segment lost 4 bases and the J segment 6 bases; nucleotides outside the gene matches: 3. CDR3 DNA: TGCAGCGTTGTTACAGGGGAAAACACCATATATTTT. It translates to CSVVTGENTIYF.

J is TRBJ2-2 and V is TRBV30; D uncertain. CDR3 length: 13 amino acids. The germline V gene has CDR1 GTSNPN and CDR2 SVGIG (reference sequence). V was pared by 1 base and J by 5 bases, with 8 bases between. The CDR3 coding sequence is TGTGCCTGGAGTGGACTGGTTACCGGGGAGCTGTTTTTT. This sequence encodes CAWSGLVTGELFF.

This clone was observed a few times. The genes are TRBV5-1 and TRBJ1-4; D uncertain. V shed 4 bases and J shed 0 bases, with 19 bases lying between them. Germline V gives CDR1 SGHRS, CDR2 YFSETQ. The length of the CDR3 is 18 residues. Here the CDR3 DNA reads TGCGCCAGCAGCCTGTCCCCGGGAACAATTGCAACTAATGAAAAACTGTTTTTT. Translated: CASSLSPGTIATNEKLFF.

The chain uses TRBV27 and TRBJ2-7; D remains ambiguous. Deletions cut 11 bases from V and 3 bases from J, with 5 bases between. This CDR3 has 9 amino acids. Germline CDR1 is MNHEY and CDR2 is SMNVEV (reference sequence). CDR3: CAAYYEQYF. CDR3 in DNA: TGTGCCGCGTACTACGAGCAGTACTTC.

This clone appeared a single time. The CDR3 here is CASSPVTPGANVLTF. CDR3 bases: TGCGCCAGCAGCCCAGTCACCCCTGGGGCCAACGTCCTGACTTTC. V gene TRBV5-1 combines with J gene TRBJ2-6; D gene uncertain. From germline, CDR1 is SGHRS and CDR2 YFSETQ. The CDR3 covers 15 residues. V was cut by 4 bases and J by 2 bases, with 10 bases left in between.

About this clone: This specimen includes other DNA sequences encoding the same CDR3. This chain uses TRBV7-9 with TRBJ1-3, with 7 bases fitting TRBD1. The CDR3 has 14 amino acids. CDR1 and CDR2 from the germline V gene are SEHNR and FQNEAQ (reference sequence). Trimming removed 2 bases from V and 3 bases from J; junction bases left unmatched: 1. CDR3 sequence: CASSLRTGGNTIYF. In nucleotides, the CDR3 is TGTGCCAGCAGCTTAAGGACAGGTGGAAACACCATATATTTT. Full variable domain (outside the CDR3, taken from reference TRBV7-9 and TRBJ1-3): DTGVSQNPRHKITKRGQNVTFRCDPISEHNRLYWYRQTLGQGPEFLTYFQNEAQLEKSRLLSDRFSAERPKGSFSTLEIQRTEQGDSAMYLCASSLRTGGNTIYFGEGSWLTVV.